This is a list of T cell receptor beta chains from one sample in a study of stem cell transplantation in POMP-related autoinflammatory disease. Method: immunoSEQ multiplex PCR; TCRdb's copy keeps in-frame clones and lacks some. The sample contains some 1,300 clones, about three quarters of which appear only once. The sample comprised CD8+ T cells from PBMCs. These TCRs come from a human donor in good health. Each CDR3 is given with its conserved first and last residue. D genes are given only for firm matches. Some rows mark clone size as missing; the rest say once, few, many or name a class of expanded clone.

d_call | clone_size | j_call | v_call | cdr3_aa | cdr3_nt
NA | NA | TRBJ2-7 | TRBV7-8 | CASSPPRASYEQYF | TGTGCCAGCAGCCCACCACGTGCCTCCTACGAGCAGTACTTC
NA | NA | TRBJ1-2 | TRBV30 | CAWSGAVNFYGYTF | TGTGCCTGGAGTGGGGCAGTCAATTTCTATGGCTACACCTTC
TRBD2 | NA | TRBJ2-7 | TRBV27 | CASSLGGDYGKQYF | TGTGCCAGCAGTTTAGGTGGGGACTACGGTAAGCAGTACTTC
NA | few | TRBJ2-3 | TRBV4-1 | CASSQSPGGDLLGTDTQYF | TGCGCCAGCAGCCAAAGTCCCGGGGGTGATTTGCTAGGCACAGATACGCAGTATTTT
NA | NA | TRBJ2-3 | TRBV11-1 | CASSRGALGGRTQYF | TGTGCCAGCAGCCGAGGTGCCTTGGGCGGGCGAACGCAGTATTTT
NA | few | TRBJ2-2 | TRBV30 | CAWSVGQGSGELFF | TGTGCCTGGAGTGTAGGGCAGGGGTCCGGGGAGCTGTTTTTT
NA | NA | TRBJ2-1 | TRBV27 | CASRPDSSSYNEQFF | TGTGCCAGCAGACCCGACAGTAGCTCCTACAATGAGCAGTTCTTC
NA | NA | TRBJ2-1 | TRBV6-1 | CASSEYRWDEQFF | TGTGCCAGCAGTGAATACCGGTGGGATGAGCAGTTCTTC
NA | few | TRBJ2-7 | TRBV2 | CASSDRNSYEQYF | TGTGCCAGCAGTGACAGAAACTCCTACGAGCAGTACTTC
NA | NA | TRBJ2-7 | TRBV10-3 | CAISLSDSNDSSLSYEQYF | TGTGCCATCAGCCTTTCTGATTCCAACGACAGCAGCCTCTCCTACGAGCAGTACTTC
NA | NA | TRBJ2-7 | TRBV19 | CASSPRKGGASDYEQYF | TGTGCCAGTAGTCCCCGAAAAGGGGGGGCGAGCGACTACGAGCAGTACTTC
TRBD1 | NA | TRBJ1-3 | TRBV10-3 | CAIHGGQGSSGNTIYF | TGTGCCATCCACGGAGGACAGGGGTCGTCCGGAAACACCATATATTTT
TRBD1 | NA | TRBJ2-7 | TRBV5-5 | CASSLAGDSSYEQYF | TGTGCCAGCAGCTTGGCCGGGGACAGCTCCTACGAGCAGTACTTC
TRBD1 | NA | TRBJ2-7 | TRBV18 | CASSPAPGTGTEQYF | TGTGCCAGCTCACCGGCCCCCGGGACAGGGACCGAGCAGTACTTC
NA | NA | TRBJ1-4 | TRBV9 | CASSATGSVNEKLFF | TGTGCCAGCAGCGCCACGGGGAGCGTAAATGAAAAACTGTTTTTT
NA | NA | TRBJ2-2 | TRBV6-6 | CASSSHLTLGPGELFF | TGTGCCAGCAGCTCACATCTCACCCTGGGGCCCGGGGAGCTGTTTTTT
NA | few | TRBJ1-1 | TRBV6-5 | CATGFGKEAFF | TGTGCCACCGGTTTTGGGAAGGAAGCTTTCTTT
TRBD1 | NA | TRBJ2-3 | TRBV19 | CASSMGQITDTQYF | TGTGCCAGTAGTATGGGACAGATCACAGATACGCAGTATTTT
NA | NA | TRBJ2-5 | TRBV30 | CAWSVGAVLETQYF | TGTGCCTGGAGTGTGGGGGCGGTGCTGGAGACCCAGTACTTC
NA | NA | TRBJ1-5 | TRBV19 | CASSITPGWRGDQPQHF | TGTGCCAGTAGTATAACCCCCGGGTGGAGGGGGGATCAGCCCCAGCATTTT
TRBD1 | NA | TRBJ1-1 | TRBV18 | CASSRTRGGNTEAFF | TGTGCCAGCTCACGAACCAGGGGGGGGAACACTGAAGCTTTCTTT
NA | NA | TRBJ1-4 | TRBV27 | CASSDWAGGEKLFF | TGTGCCAGCAGTGACTGGGCGGGAGGTGAAAAACTGTTTTTT
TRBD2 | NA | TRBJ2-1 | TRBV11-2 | CASSLSPSGYDEQFF | TGTGCCAGCAGCTTAAGTCCTAGCGGGTACGATGAGCAGTTCTTC
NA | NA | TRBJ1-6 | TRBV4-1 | CASSHEGSPLHF | TGCGCCAGCAGCCACGAGGGTTCACCCCTCCACTTT
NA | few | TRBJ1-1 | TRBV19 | CASKWLHLGNTEAFF | TGTGCCAGTAAGTGGCTACACCTCGGGAACACTGAAGCTTTCTTT
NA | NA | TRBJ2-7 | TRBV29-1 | CSVVAGGGYEQYF | TGCAGCGTCGTCGCAGGGGGAGGCTACGAGCAGTACTTC
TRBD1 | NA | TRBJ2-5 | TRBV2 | CASSEKQGETLQETQYF | TGTGCCAGCAGTGAGAAACAGGGGGAGACCCTCCAAGAGACCCAGTACTTC
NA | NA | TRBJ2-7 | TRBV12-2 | CASRSTLTRGSYEQYF | TGTGCAAGTCGCTCTACTCTGACTAGAGGTTCCTACGAGCAGTACTTC
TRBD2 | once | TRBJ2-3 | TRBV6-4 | CASSEAGGTDTQYF | TGTGCCAGCAGTGAGGCGGGGGGTACAGATACGCAGTATTTT
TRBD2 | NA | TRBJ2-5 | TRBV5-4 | CASKVAGAETQYF | TGTGCCAGCAAGGTAGCGGGGGCAGAGACCCAGTACTTC
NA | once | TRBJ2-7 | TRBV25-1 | CASSVDPAYEQYF | TGTGCCAGCAGTGTCGACCCAGCCTACGAGCAGTACTTC
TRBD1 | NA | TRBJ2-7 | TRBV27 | CASSLSPTGSHEQYF | TGTGCCAGCAGTTTATCTCCGACAGGGAGCCACGAGCAGTACTTC
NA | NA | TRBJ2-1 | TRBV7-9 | CASSLVVGPEQFF | TGTGCCAGCAGCTTAGTAGTCGGACCCGAGCAGTTCTTC
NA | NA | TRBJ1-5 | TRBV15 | CATSPGTTSQPQHF | TGTGCCACCAGTCCGGGCACGACATCTCAGCCCCAGCATTTT
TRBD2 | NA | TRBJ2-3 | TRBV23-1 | CASILPISGGPTDTQYF | TGCGCCAGCATCCTCCCAATAAGCGGGGGCCCCACAGATACGCAGTATTTT
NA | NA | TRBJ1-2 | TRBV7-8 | CASSLAHNGYTF | TGTGCCAGCAGCTTAGCTCACAATGGCTACACCTTC
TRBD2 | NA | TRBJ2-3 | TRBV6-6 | CASRLTGGPTDTQYF | TGTGCCAGCAGACTAACGGGGGGGCCTACAGATACGCAGTATTTT
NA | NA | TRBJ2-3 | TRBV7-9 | CASQAAWGNTDTQYF | TGTGCCAGCCAAGCAGCGTGGGGGAACACAGATACGCAGTATTTT
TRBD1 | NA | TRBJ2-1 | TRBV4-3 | CASSQMGQGPGEQFF | TGCGCCAGCAGCCAAATGGGACAGGGGCCGGGTGAGCAGTTCTTC
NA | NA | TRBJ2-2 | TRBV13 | CASSLGPGVPGELFF | TGTGCCAGCAGCTTAGGCCCGGGGGTTCCCGGGGAGCTGTTTTTT
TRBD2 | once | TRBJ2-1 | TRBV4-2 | CASSQSGGPYNEQFF | TGTGCCAGCAGCCAAAGCGGGGGCCCTTACAATGAGCAGTTCTTC